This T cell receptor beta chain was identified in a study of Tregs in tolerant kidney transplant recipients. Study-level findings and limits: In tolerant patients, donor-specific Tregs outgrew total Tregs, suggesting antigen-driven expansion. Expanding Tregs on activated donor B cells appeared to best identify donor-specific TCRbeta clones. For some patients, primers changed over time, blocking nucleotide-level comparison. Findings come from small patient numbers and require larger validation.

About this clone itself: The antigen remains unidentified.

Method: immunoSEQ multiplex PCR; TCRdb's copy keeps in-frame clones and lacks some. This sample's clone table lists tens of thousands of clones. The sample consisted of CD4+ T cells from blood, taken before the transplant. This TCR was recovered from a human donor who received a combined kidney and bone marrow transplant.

The part of the CDR3 DNA that was read is TGTGCCAGCTCACCACCCCGCGGGGGGGCCGATGAG. The encoded protein is CASSPPRGGADE. The full-length CDR3 reads as CASSPPRGGADEQFF. This chain joins TRBV18 and TRBJ2-1, with TRBD2 matching over 9 bases. The read finishes 3 residues shy of the CDR3 end, and the germline J gene is used to complete it. The J segment lost 8 bases and the V segment lost 0 bases, leaving 5 bases of the junction unmatched. The CDR3 length is 15 residues. Per germline, CDR1 KGHSH and CDR2 LQKENI.